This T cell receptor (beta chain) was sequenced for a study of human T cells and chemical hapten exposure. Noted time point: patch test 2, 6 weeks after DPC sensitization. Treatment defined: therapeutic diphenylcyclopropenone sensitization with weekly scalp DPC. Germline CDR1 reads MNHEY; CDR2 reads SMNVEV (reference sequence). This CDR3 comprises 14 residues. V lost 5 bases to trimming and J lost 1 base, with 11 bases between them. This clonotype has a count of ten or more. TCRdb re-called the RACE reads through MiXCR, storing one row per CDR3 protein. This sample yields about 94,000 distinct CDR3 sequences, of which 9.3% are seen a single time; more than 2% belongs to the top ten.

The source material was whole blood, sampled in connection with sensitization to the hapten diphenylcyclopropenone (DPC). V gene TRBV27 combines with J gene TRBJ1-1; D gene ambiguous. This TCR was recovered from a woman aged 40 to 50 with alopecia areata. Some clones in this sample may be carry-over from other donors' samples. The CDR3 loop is CASSPSHTNTEAFF. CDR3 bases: TGTGCCAGCAGTCCCTCCCACACGAACACTGAAGCTTTCTTT.